These 19 T cell receptor beta chains originate from one sample sequenced in a study of shared clonotypes between healthy human individuals. Data came from immunoSEQ multiplex PCR; TCRdb stores just in-frame clones and leaves some out. The sample yields some 1 million clones, approximately 70% seen once. Specimen: memory CD4+ T cells sorted from blood. Sample subset: CD45RA-negative fraction. These receptors were obtained from a man in his late teens or twenties in good health.

This clone has more than one count but fewer than ten. In nucleotides, the CDR3 is TGTGCCAGCACTGAGGGGTACCTCAATTCACCCCTCCACTTT. It encodes CASTEGYLNSPLHF. The chain employs TRBV27 and TRBJ1-6; TRBD1 might be the D (5 bases). Germline V gene data show CDR1 as MNHEY and CDR2 as SMNVEV (reference sequence). V was cut by 7 bases and J by 7 bases, with 14 bases left in between. This CDR3 spans 14 amino acids.

This clone came up many times. J is TRBJ2-6 and V is TRBV5-7, with D perhaps matching TRBD1 or TRBD2 (5 bases each). TRBV5-7 has ORF status, its function being uncertain. The CDR3 loop spans 16 amino acids. With 0 bases removed from V and 9 bases from J, the gap between germline ends came to 16 bases. Written as DNA, the CDR3 is TGTGCCAGCAGCTTGGAGGGGCGGGCTTACGGCAACGTCCTGACTTTC. This sequence encodes CASSLEGRAYGNVLTF.

V gene TRBV14 combines with J gene TRBJ2-2; the D is unclear. V was shortened by 1 base and J by 0 bases, with 9 bases between the two germline ends. There are 16 residues in the CDR3. Germline V CDR1 and CDR2: SGHDN, FVKESK. The DNA for the CDR3 is TGTGCCAGCAGCCAAGTCCGCACCACGAACACCGGGGAGCTGTTTTTT. The encoded protein is CASSQVRTTNTGELFF.

The sample holds many counts of this clone. The V gene is TRBV7-8, the J gene TRBJ2-3; 9 bases fit TRBD2. Germline assignment: CDR1 SGHVS and CDR2 FQNEAQ. The V and J ends lost 2 bases and 3 bases, in that order; junction bases with no gene match: 6. The CDR3 length is 16 residues. CDR3 loop: CASSLRGGVGTDTQYF. The CDR3 DNA sequence: TGTGCCAGCAGCTTACGCGGGGGGGTCGGGACAGATACGCAGTATTTT.

This clone turned up a few times. The chain links TRBV6-1 to TRBJ1-6; D is unresolved. Germline V CDR1 and CDR2: MNHNS, SASEGT. This CDR3 has 12 residues. V lost 4 bases and J 7 bases, leaving 5 bases between the germline ends. The CDR3 here is CASSARNSPLHF. CDR3 DNA sequence: TGTGCCAGCAGTGCCAGGAATTCACCCCTCCACTTT.

The CDR3 here is CASGTGRGNTEAFF. DNA for the CDR3: TGTGCCAGCGGAACAGGGCGAGGGAACACTGAAGCTTTCTTT. This rearrangement joins TRBV6-5 to TRBJ1-1; TRBD1 might be the D (6 bases). CDR1 and CDR2 from the germline V gene are MNHEY and SVGAGI. V was clipped by 8 bases and J by 1 base, with 14 bases between them. This CDR3 has 14 amino acids.

The V and J genes are TRBV7-2 and TRBJ2-5, with D perhaps assigned TRBD1 or TRBD2 (6 bases each). In germline, CDR1 is SGHTA, CDR2 FQGNSA. The V and J ends lost 3 bases and 5 bases respectively, with 10 bases between them. There are 13 residues in the CDR3. The CDR3 nucleotides read TGTGCCAGCAGCTTCCTAGGGGGGGAGACCCAGTACTTC. This translates into CASSFLGGETQYF.

The rearrangement uses TRBV2 and TRBJ1-3, with a weak D call TRBD1 (5 bases). V lost 6 bases to trimming and J lost 4 bases, with 16 bases between them. The CDR3 loop spans 15 amino acids. The germline V gene encodes CDR1 SNHLY and CDR2 FYNNEI. The CDR3 coding sequence is TGTGCCAGCAGATCCCCCCGAGGGACGGGAAACACCATATATTTT. The encoded protein is CASRSPRGTGNTIYF.

This clone appeared many times. The chain uses TRBV7-2 and TRBJ2-3, with 9 bases matching TRBD1. Germline V lookup: CDR1 SGHTA, CDR2 FQGNSA. This CDR3 is built from 12 residues. Losses at the gene ends were 3 bases for V and 14 bases for J; bases not matched to a gene: 6. The CDR3, as DNA: TGTGCCAGCAGCTTGGGACAGGGAGTATTGTATTTT. Its protein is CASSLGQGVLYF.

The chain combines TRBV6-1 with TRBJ2-5; D unresolved. V shed 2 bases and J shed 0 bases, with 7 bases lying between them. Germline CDR1 MNHNS, CDR2 SASEGT. The CDR3 has 14 residues. CDR3 residues: CASSEQGDQETQYF. CDR3 sequence (DNA): TGTGCCAGCAGTGAACAAGGAGACCAAGAGACCCAGTACTTC.

The chain employs TRBV5-1 and TRBJ2-3; TRBD1 aligns across 7 bases. The germline V gene has CDR1 SGHRS and CDR2 YFSETQ. J lost 1 base, V lost 5 bases, and 7 bases had no gene match. The CDR3 sequence is 15 residues long. In DNA, the CDR3 is TGCGCCAGCAGTTCCACAGGGGTGGGCACAGATACGCAGTATTTT. Its protein is CASSSTGVGTDTQYF.

The V call is TRBV20-1, the J call TRBJ2-7; D is unclear. The ends were cut back, 6 bases at V and 5 bases at J, with 11 bases in the middle. This CDR3 comprises 11 residues. The V gene's germline CDR1 is DFQATT and CDR2 SNEGSKA (reference sequence). The CDR3 DNA sequence: TGCAGTGCAAACCGAGTCGACGAGCAGTACTTC. It encodes CSANRVDEQYF.

V is TRBV5-4 and J is TRBJ2-3; 9 nucleotides line up with TRBD2. The CDR3 spans 16 residues. J gave up 4 bases and V 4 bases, and 10 bases lay outside the gene matches. The germline V gene has CDR1 SGHNT and CDR2 YYREEE (reference sequence). The CDR3 is CASSPPSGNIADTQYF. CDR3 sequence (DNA): TGTGCCAGCAGCCCCCCTAGCGGGAATATTGCAGATACGCAGTATTTT.

The rearrangement joins TRBV25-1 to TRBJ1-4, with 9 bases identical to TRBD1. Looked up from germline, CDR1 is MGHDK and CDR2 is SYGVNS. The CDR3 length is 14 residues. V lost 5 bases to trimming and J lost 9 bases; unmatched junction nucleotides: 7. The CDR3 region is CASSRGGQGQKLFF. The CDR3 DNA reads TGTGCCAGCAGTCGGGGGGGACAGGGCCAAAAACTGTTTTTT.

V and J are TRBV7-9 and TRBJ1-5; D perhaps matches TRBD1 (6 bases). CDR3 length: 14 amino acids. Germline CDR1 reads SEHNR; CDR2 reads FQNEAQ (reference sequence). The V and J ends lost 5 bases and 4 bases respectively, with 12 bases between them. CDR3 bases: TGTGCCAGCAGCCCGGGGGGGGCAAATCAGCCCCAGCATTTT. It is translated as CASSPGGANQPQHF.

The chain joins TRBV4-1 to TRBJ1-1; D unclear. CDR1 is MGHRA and CDR2 is YSYEKL in the germline V gene. The CDR3 totals 14 residues. Deletions cut 0 bases from V and 1 base from J, with 6 bases between. Here the CDR3 DNA reads TGCGCCAGCAGCCAAGAAGGCCAGAACACTGAAGCTTTCTTT. Its translation: CASSQEGQNTEAFF.

This clone appeared once. CDR3 sequence reads: CASSLPRGATEAFF. The CDR3 DNA is TGTGCCAGCAGTTTACCCAGGGGTGCGACTGAAGCTTTCTTT. This chain joins TRBV28 and TRBJ1-1; D might be TRBD1 (6 bases). V lost 2 bases and J 5 bases, leaving 12 bases between the germline ends. CDR3 length: 14 residues. Germline CDR1 MDHEN, CDR2 SYDVKM.

The V call is TRBV19, the J call TRBJ1-4; 9 bases fit TRBD1. The CDR3 covers 15 residues. CDR1 is LNHDA and CDR2 is SQIVND in the germline V gene (reference sequence). The junction had 8 bases not matched to a gene; V was cut back by 9 bases and J by 3 bases. The CDR3 sequence is CASGFRTGANEKLFF. DNA of the CDR3: TGTGCCAGCGGATTCAGGACAGGGGCTAATGAAAAACTGTTTTTT.

The J gene is TRBJ2-7, the V gene TRBV27; D is ambiguous. Germline V gene data show CDR1 as MNHEY and CDR2 as SMNVEV (reference sequence). CDR3 length: 15 residues. Between the trimmed V and J ends, which lost 4 bases and 7 bases, there was a span of 20 bases. The chain's CDR3 is CASSSTPYQRTEQYF. Written as DNA, the CDR3 is TGTGCCAGCAGTTCGACCCCGTACCAACGCACAGAGCAGTACTTC.